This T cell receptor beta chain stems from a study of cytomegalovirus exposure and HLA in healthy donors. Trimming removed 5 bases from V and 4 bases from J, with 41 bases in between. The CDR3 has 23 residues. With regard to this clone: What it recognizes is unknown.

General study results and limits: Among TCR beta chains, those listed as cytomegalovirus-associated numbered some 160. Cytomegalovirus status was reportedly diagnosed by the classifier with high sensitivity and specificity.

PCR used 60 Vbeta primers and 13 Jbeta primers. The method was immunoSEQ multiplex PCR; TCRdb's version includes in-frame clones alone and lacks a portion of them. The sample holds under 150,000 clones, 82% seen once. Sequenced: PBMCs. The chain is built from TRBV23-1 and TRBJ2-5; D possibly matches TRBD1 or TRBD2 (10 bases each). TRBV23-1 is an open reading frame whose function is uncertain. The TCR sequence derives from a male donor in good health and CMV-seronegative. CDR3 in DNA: TGCGCCAGCAGTTTAACGCGGACAGGGGGTAGGCTAGCGGGAGTAGGTTCCGGAGAGACCCAGTACTTC. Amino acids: CASSLTRTGGRLAGVGSGETQYF.